What follows are 5 T cell receptor beta chains derived from one specimen sequenced in a study of T cell repertoires in cytomegalovirus infection. These TCRs are of unknown antigen specificity. TCRdb reanalysed the reads using MiXCR and keeps one entry per CDR3 protein. Among some 100,000 distinct CDR3 sequences, about 30% were seen once, and the ten largest hold around 80%. The sample consisted of CD8+ T cells from cultured PBMCs, taken from culture after CMV antigen stimulation. These receptors were collected from a human donor in good health (CMV status not recorded). Some clones in this sample may be carry-over from other donors' samples.

In this sample, this clonotype turned up many times. The chain couples TRBV7-9 to TRBJ2-3; 8 bases fit TRBD1. With 5 bases clipped from V and 5 bases from J, the junction kept 12 bases outside the gene matches. The CDR3 spans 16 residues. Per the germline V gene, CDR1 is SEHNR and CDR2 is FQNEAQ (reference sequence). The CDR3 spells CASSAPDRAGGDTQYF. In DNA form, the CDR3 reads TGTGCCAGCAGCGCCCCGGACAGGGCAGGCGGAGATACGCAGTATTTT.

This chain connects TRBV4-3 to TRBJ2-3; TRBD2 might be the D (6 bases). Germline CDR1 reads LGHNA; CDR2 reads YSLEER. V lost 0 bases and J lost 4, with 8 bases in between. There are 14 residues in the CDR3. This chain's CDR3 is CASSQDPGADTQYF. The CDR3 bases are TGCGCCAGCAGCCAAGATCCGGGGGCAGATACGCAGTATTTT.

In this sample, this clonotype turned up many times. The rearrangement uses TRBV5-4 and TRBJ1-2, with D perhaps TRBD1 (5 bases). Trimming left V 0 bases short and J 2 bases short, with 5 bases between. Germline-derived CDR1 and CDR2 are SGHNT and YYREEE (reference sequence). The CDR3 spans 13 residues. The CDR3 sequence is CASSLEGNYGYTF. For the CDR3, the DNA is TGTGCCAGCAGCTTGGAGGGGAACTATGGCTACACCTTC.

This clonotype was counted ten times or more. The genes are TRBV7-8 and TRBJ2-7; D is unclear. This CDR3 is built from 14 residues. V lost 2 bases to trimming and J lost 12 bases, with 20 bases between them. Germline V gene lookup returns CDR1 SGHVS and CDR2 FQNEAQ. CDR3 coding DNA: TGTGCCAGCAGCTTACCATCCATAATCGGAGATCTGTACTTC. Its translation is CASSLPSIIGDLYF.

This clonotype was counted a single time. The rearrangement joins TRBV29-1 to TRBJ2-1; 11 nucleotides agree with TRBD2. Germline trimming cut 7 bases from V and 6 bases from J; bases unmatched to any gene: 8. CDR1 and CDR2 (germline): SQVTM, ANQGSEA. The CDR3 runs to 14 residues. CDR3 nucleotide sequence: TGCAGCGAAGAATCACTAGCGGGGGCCAATGAGCAGTTCTTC. Protein product: CSEESLAGANEQFF.